This TCR beta chain originates from a study of Graves' ophthalmopathy and Graves' hyperthyroidism. Looking at the study overall: Pretreatment peripheral blood was obtained at initial diagnosis.

The authors amplified TCR beta CDR3 regions, and they did so from RNA transcripts for repertoire sequencing. The first-round RT-PCR employed HTBI primers together with the Qiagen OneStep RT-PCR kit. A multiplex PCR was then performed as the second round. MiXCR, run by TCRdb on the multiplex PCR reads, gives a single entry per CDR3 protein. Among under 350,000 distinct CDR3 sequences listed, 17% were seen once. Ophthalmopathy in the donors was of moderate-to-severe activity, with CAS ≥3, NOSPECS ≥4 and duration under 3 months. Patients were diagnosed from clinical symptoms, serum thyroxine, TRAb, thyroid ultrasound and orbital computed tomography. There are a few counts of this clonotype. CDR3 length equals 13 residues. Trimming removed 1 base from V and 4 bases from J, with 7 bases in between. The V gene's germline CDR1 is SGHDN and CDR2 FVKESK.

This chain connects TRBV14 to TRBJ1-2; a possible D gene is TRBD1 (6 bases). The source of this sequence is an adult man with Graves' ophthalmopathy. The sequencing sample was made of peripheral blood. CDR3 nucleotide sequence: TGTGCCAGCAGCCAAGCAGGGGCCTATGGCTACACCTTC. Its protein product is CASSQAGAYGYTF.